This T cell receptor beta chain was recovered during a study of CD8+ T cells in alopecia areata. About the study: Those treated were given oral tofacitinib at 5 to 10 mg twice daily.

cDNA serving as the sequencing template came from extracted, reverse transcribed RNA. Assay used: immunoSEQ multiplex PCR; TCRdb lists only in-frame clones, some missing. The sample includes around 160,000 clones, around 60% seen only once; the top ten take over 12%. Overall study findings and caveats: Numerous expanded lesional clones remained in scalp and blood during tofacitinib. There was only one nonresponder, so it was unclear how baseline CD8+ expansion relates to response.

This clone was observed a few times. Its target is unknown. Other DNA variants within this sample encode the same CDR3. Treatment in this sample: oral pan-JAK inhibitor, 5-10 mg twice daily. This CDR3 comprises 12 residues. V lost 2 bases to trimming and J lost 5 bases, with 6 bases between them. CDR1 is MNHNY and CDR2 is SVGAGI in the germline V gene (reference sequence). The source of this sequence is a human donor with alopecia areata. This sample comprised CD4+ T cells sorted from blood, obtained at week 24, from a patient treated with tofacitinib. The chain combines TRBV6-6 with TRBJ2-5, with D perhaps matching TRBD2 (6 bases). The CDR3 sequence is CASSYGGETQYF. DNA of the CDR3: TGTGCCAGCAGTTACGGGGGGGAGACCCAGTACTTC.